One and the same sample provided the 20 T cell receptor beta chains below, sequenced in a study of T cells in Graves' hyperthyroidism and ophthalmopathy. TCR beta CDR3 region amplification was performed from RNA transcripts. The HTBI set primed first-round TCR CDR3 RT-PCR. In TCRdb, the multiplex PCR reads were re-called with MiXCR into one record per CDR3 protein. The sample lists roughly 530,000 distinct CDR3 sequences; roughly a sixth were seen once. Sample: blood. The receptors come from a woman under 30 with Graves' ophthalmopathy.

At least ten counts were recorded for this clonotype. V usage is TRBV6-1 and J usage is TRBJ2-7, with D maybe TRBD2 (6 bases). Germline V gives CDR1 MNHNS, CDR2 SASEGT. Trimming cost V 7 bases and J 0 bases, with 19 bases left between them. The CDR3 has 16 amino acids. CDR3 in DNA: TGTGCCAGCACCCCCGACGGGGGACGGCTCTCCTACGAGCAGTACTTC. Residues: CASTPDGGRLSYEQYF.

V and J are TRBV6-5 and TRBJ1-6; D is ambiguous. The V and J ends lost 3 bases and 3 bases respectively, with 9 bases between them. Germline V gene sequence: CDR1 MNHEY, CDR2 SVGAGI. The CDR3 is 15 amino acids. As DNA, the CDR3 is TGTGCCAGCAGTTATGGGGTGTTCTATAATTCACCCCTCCACTTT. This encodes CASSYGVFYNSPLHF.

This clonotype was found many times. The chain employs TRBV27 and TRBJ2-3; 9 bases map to TRBD1. V lost 6 bases, J lost 5 bases, and 6 bases stayed unmatched. This CDR3 contains 14 residues. CDR1 MNHEY and CDR2 SMNVEV come from the germline V gene (reference sequence). CDR3 protein: CASRMTGGVDTQYF. The CDR3, as DNA: TGTGCCAGCAGGATGACAGGGGGGGTAGATACGCAGTATTTT.

This clonotype has just one count. Relative to the germline gene, one junction end is altered; a read error may explain this. The gene calls are TRBV10-3 and TRBJ2-7, with 9 bases identical to TRBD1. CDR1 is ENHRY, CDR2 SYGVKD, per germline. The CDR3 is 14 residues long. This CDR3 reads CASSVQGDRDEQYF. The CDR3 DNA is TGTGCCAGCAGTGTACAAGGGGACAGGGACGAGCAGTACTTC.

This clonotype was seen a single time. The CDR3 sequence is CASSPAGGVGTEAFF. The DNA of the CDR3 is TGTGCCAGCAGTCCCGCAGGGGGGGTGGGAACTGAAGCTTTCTTT. The chain links TRBV6-2 or TRBV6-3 to TRBJ1-1; 7 bases agree with TRBD1. Germline V gene sequence: CDR1 MNHEY, CDR2 SVGEGT. The V segment lost 5 bases and the J segment 5 bases; nucleotides outside the gene matches: 11. CDR3 length: 15 residues.

Written as DNA, the CDR3 is TGTGCCAGCAGCCAACCAGGGGGCGGTGGCTACACCTTC. Its translation: CASSQPGGGGYTF. The rearrangement joins TRBV5-4 to TRBJ1-2; 8 nucleotides align to TRBD1. CDR1 and CDR2 (germline): SGHNT, YYREEE (reference sequence). CDR3 length: 13 amino acids. Losses at the gene ends were 4 bases for V and 7 bases for J; bases not matched to a gene: 6.

This clonotype was recorded at least ten times. CDR3 DNA: TGTGCCAGCCCCGGGACGGCGAACACCGGGGAGCTGTTTTTT. This translates into CASPGTANTGELFF. V is TRBV6-1 and J is TRBJ2-2; TRBD1 or TRBD2 may be the D gene (5 bases each). The CDR3 has 14 residues. Germline V CDR1 and CDR2: MNHNS, SASEGT. The V end was cut by 8 bases, the J end by 0 bases, with 10 bases between.

This clonotype was counted only a few times. V gene TRBV6-1 combines with J gene TRBJ2-1; maybe TRBD1 (5 bases). This CDR3 is 15 amino acids long. Per germline, CDR1 MNHNS and CDR2 SASEGT. Trimming stripped 6 bases from V and 2 bases from J, with 14 bases between. The CDR3 reads CASRDIPHTYNEQFF. The CDR3 coding sequence is TGTGCCAGCAGGGACATACCCCATACCTACAATGAGCAGTTCTTC.

This clonotype was observed at least ten times. V usage is TRBV27 and J usage is TRBJ2-5, with TRBD1 matching over 7 bases. The CDR3 contains 13 residues. From germline, CDR1 is MNHEY and CDR2 SMNVEV (reference sequence). V gave up 5 bases and J gave up 4 bases; unmatched junction bases: 4. The DNA of the CDR3 is TGTGCCAGCAGTACAGGGGACACAGAGACCCAGTACTTC. This sequence encodes CASSTGDTETQYF.

The genes are TRBV7-2 and TRBJ1-6; D is uncertain. The CDR3 has 15 residues. CDR1 and CDR2 (germline): SGHTA, FQGNSA. V gave up 5 bases and J gave up 9 bases, with 17 bases separating them. In nucleotides, the CDR3 is TGTGCCAGCAGCCTCCTATTTGAAGGAGGTTCACCCCTCCACTTT. Amino acid sequence: CASSLLFEGGSPLHF.

A few counts support this clonotype. The J gene is TRBJ2-7, the V gene TRBV19; a possible D gene is TRBD2 (5 bases). This CDR3 region has 13 residues. Deletions cut 3 bases from V and 6 bases from J, with 12 bases between. In germline, CDR1 is LNHDA, CDR2 SQIVND (reference sequence). CDR3 coding DNA: TGTGCCAGTAGTATGACGAGCGGCTCCGAGCAGTACTTC. Its protein product is CASSMTSGSEQYF.

This clonotype came up many times. This sequence joins TRBV30 and TRBJ1-1, with D possibly matching TRBD1 (5 bases). Trimming pared 0 bases from V and 7 bases from J, leaving 15 bases between. Germline V lookup: CDR1 GTSNPN, CDR2 SVGIG (reference sequence). The CDR3 has 14 residues. The CDR3 nucleotides are TGTGCCTGGAGTGTACATTTCAGGGTCAATGAAGCTTTCTTT. Protein product: CAWSVHFRVNEAFF. Drawing the rest from reference TRBV30 and TRBJ1-1, the complete variable domain is SQTIHQWPATLVQPVGSPLSLECTVEGTSNPNLYWYRQAAGRGLQLLFYSVGIGQISSEVPQNLSASRPQDRQFILSSKKLLLSDSGFYLCAWSVHFRVNEAFFGQGTRLTVV.

This clonotype was counted many times. The chain recombines TRBV7-9 with TRBJ2-7; D is perhaps TRBD1 (9 bases). The V gene's germline CDR1 is SEHNR and CDR2 FQNEAQ (reference sequence). V gave up 3 bases and J gave up 1 base, with 22 bases separating them. The CDR3 is 18 residues long. The CDR3 sequence is CASSFTRGGQGRSYEQYF. The CDR3 coding sequence is TGTGCCAGCAGCTTCACCCGGGGGGGACAGGGTCGTTCCTACGAGCAGTACTTC.

A few counts support this clonotype. The CDR3 protein is CSVWTGGNEQFF. The CDR3 nucleotides read TGCAGCGTTTGGACAGGGGGCAATGAGCAGTTCTTC. The rearrangement joins TRBV29-1 to TRBJ2-1; 10 bases are shared with TRBD1. The CDR3 length is 12 residues. The V segment lost 5 bases and the J segment 6 bases; nucleotides outside the gene matches: 1. From germline, CDR1 is SQVTM and CDR2 ANQGSEA.

This clonotype was seen repeatedly, ten times or more. The chain recombines TRBV20-1 with TRBJ1-4; 9 nucleotides agree with TRBD1. V lost 0 bases and J lost 7; bases outside the gene matches: 6. Germline loops: CDR1 DFQATT, CDR2 SNEGSKA (reference sequence). This CDR3 comprises 15 residues. CDR3 in amino acids: CSAREDRGGGEKLFF. Here the CDR3 DNA reads TGCAGTGCTAGAGAGGACAGGGGCGGAGGTGAAAAACTGTTTTTT.

This clonotype was detected ten times or more. CDR3 in DNA: TGTGCCAGCAGTTTATGGCGGGAGATCCCCCGGGACACTGAAGCTTTCTTT. Translation: CASSLWREIPRDTEAFF. The chain has TRBV28 and TRBJ1-1; D is ambiguous. V lost 0 bases, J lost 3 bases, and 17 bases lay in between. This CDR3 region has 17 residues. Germline CDR1 reads MDHEN; CDR2 reads SYDVKM.

With regard to this clonotype: It may be a read error: a sequence one base away is much more abundant. This chain connects TRBV6-4 to TRBJ2-1; no definite D call. CDR3 length: 14 residues. CDR1 and CDR2 from the germline V gene are MRHNA and SNTAGT. The CDR3 DNA reads TGTGCCAGCAGTTACGAGACTTCCTGCAATGAGCAGTTCTTC. It encodes CASSYETSCNEQFF.

The sample holds many counts of this clonotype. The V and J genes are TRBV28 and TRBJ2-2, with TRBD2 identical over 9 bases. CDR1 is MDHEN and CDR2 is SYDVKM in the germline V gene. V lost 6 bases to trimming and J lost 4 bases; unmatched junction nucleotides: 9. The CDR3 runs 16 residues. The CDR3 loop is CASRFDSGSPTGELFF. As DNA, the CDR3 is TGTGCCAGCAGATTCGATAGCGGGAGCCCCACCGGGGAGCTGTTTTTT.

In its sample, this clonotype was seen a few times. This sequence may be a read error, since a much larger clone differs from it by one base. The chain joins TRBV5-1 to TRBJ1-1; D not resolved. Germline assignment: CDR1 SGHRS and CDR2 YFSETQ. The CDR3 spans 15 residues. The CDR3 loop reads CASSPGITSNTKAFF. The CDR3 DNA reads as TGCGCCAGCAGCCCGGGAATTACTTCAAACACTAAAGCTTTCTTT.

This clonotype was found many times. The chain is built from TRBV7-2 and TRBJ2-7; no clear D gene. This CDR3 contains 13 residues. CDR1 and CDR2 from the germline V gene are SGHTA and FQGNSA. V lost 3 bases and J 5 bases, leaving 11 bases between the germline ends. The CDR3 nucleotides read TGTGCCAGCAGCTTCGCGGCTAGGCACGAGCAGTACTTC. Protein sequence: CASSFAARHEQYF.